This TCR beta chain was identified during a study of cytomegalovirus exposure and HLA in healthy donors (dated by TCRdb to the late 2010s). Describing the broader study: According to a later analysis, the roughly 120 validation repertoires were produced on the same platform as the roughly 700 repertoires of the first cohort. The study aimed to test whether cataloging public T cell receptors could reveal signatures of past pathogen exposure. In addition to the first cohort of 650 to 800 subjects, a separate validation cohort of 120 different subjects was used. To predict cytomegalovirus infection status, the study brought together high-throughput TCR immunosequencing, statistical association of individual TCRs with disease status, and machine learning. Here is what the overall study found, with its caveats: The validation cohort had no HLA typing available for a later analysis, so co-occurrence within that cohort was assessed over all 120 or so repertoires. A few of the identified cytomegalovirus-associated TCR beta chains were confirmed in vitro to be specific for cytomegalovirus antigens. The study listed over 150 TCR beta chains as associated with cytomegalovirus. While some public TCRs were present in many individuals, most TCR sequences turned up only very rarely across donors. In both the original and validation cohorts, the classifier was reported to diagnose cytomegalovirus status with high specificity and sensitivity. The authors suggested that the approach could potentially be extended to other disease states and immunological phenotypes. Subsequent analysis determined that TCRs grouped into clusters in the first cohort also showed a tendency toward co-occurrence across the 90 to 150 validation repertoires, and approximately 93% of cluster scores exceeded 0.

The library relied on the immunoSEQ multiplex PCR assay. Turning to the authors' computational methods: To diagnose cytomegalovirus status from the catalog of TCR beta chain sequences, a statistical classification framework was built. TCRdb mirrors the immuneACCESS table, restricted to in-frame sequences. Some clones are absent from its copies; in checked studies, under half trace to an unresolved V gene, and the reason for the others is unknown. V and J calls plus clone size are reproduced from that table; the DNA served to infer D and trimming. The sample table records under 65,000 clones; roughly 94% of these occur just once. Almost 6% of the sample rests with the top ten. A word on this clone: There is no known antigen for this receptor. Base quality data are lacking; no much larger clone is found one base away.

The CDR3 goes from the cysteine to the phenylalanine over 15 residues. The kept DNA is CDR3 alone, 45 bases in frame from the first base. V is clipped by 0 bases and J by 8 bases, and the sequence between their germline boundaries is 11 bases long. The donors were included in the validation cohort of over a hundred subjects, a group kept apart from the approximately 670-subject first cohort. This sequence was found in a woman under 30 in good health and CMV-seropositive. Recombination linked TRBV23-1 to TRBJ1-6; no D gene is confidently identified. TRBV23-1 is marked as an open reading frame, function uncertain. The sample was PBMCs. The DNA sequence is given as TGCGCCAGCAGTCAATCTACAGTGAGACATTCACCCCTCCACTTT. Its protein is CASSQSTVRHSPLHF.